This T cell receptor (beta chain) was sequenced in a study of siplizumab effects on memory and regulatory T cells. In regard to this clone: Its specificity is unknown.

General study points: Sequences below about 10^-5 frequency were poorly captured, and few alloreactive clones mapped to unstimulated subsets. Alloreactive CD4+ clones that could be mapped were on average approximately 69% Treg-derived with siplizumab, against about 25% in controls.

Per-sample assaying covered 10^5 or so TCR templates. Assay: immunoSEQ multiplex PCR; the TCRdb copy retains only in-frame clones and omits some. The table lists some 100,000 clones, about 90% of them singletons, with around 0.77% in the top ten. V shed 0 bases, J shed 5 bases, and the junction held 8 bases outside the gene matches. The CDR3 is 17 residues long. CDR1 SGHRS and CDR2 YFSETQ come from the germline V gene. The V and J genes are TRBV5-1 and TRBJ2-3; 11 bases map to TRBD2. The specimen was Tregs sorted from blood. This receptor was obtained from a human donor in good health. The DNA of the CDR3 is TGCGCCAGCAGCTTGGTGATTGGGACTAGCGGTGAAGATACGCAGTATTTT. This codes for CASSLVIGTSGEDTQYF. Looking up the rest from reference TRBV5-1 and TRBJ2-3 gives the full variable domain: KAGVTQTPRYLIKTRGQQVTLSCSPISGHRSVSWYQQTPGQGLQFLFEYFSETQRNKGNFPGRFSGRQFSNSRSEMNVSTLELGDSALYLCASSLVIGTSGEDTQYFGPGTRLTVL.